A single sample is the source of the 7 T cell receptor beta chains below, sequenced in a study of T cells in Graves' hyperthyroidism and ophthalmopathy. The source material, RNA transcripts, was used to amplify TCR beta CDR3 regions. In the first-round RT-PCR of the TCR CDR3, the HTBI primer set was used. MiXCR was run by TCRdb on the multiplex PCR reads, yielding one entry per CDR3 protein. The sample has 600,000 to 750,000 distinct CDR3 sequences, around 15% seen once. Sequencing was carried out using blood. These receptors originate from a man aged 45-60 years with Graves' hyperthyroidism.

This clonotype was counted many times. This chain's CDR3 is CSVSIDRGSETQYF. CDR3 coding DNA: TGCAGCGTCTCCATCGACAGGGGTTCAGAGACCCAGTACTTC. The rearrangement uses TRBV29-1 and TRBJ2-5; 8 bases line up with TRBD1. In germline, CDR1 is SQVTM, CDR2 ANQGSEA. The ends lost 6 bases at V and 4 bases at J; junction bases unmatched: 10. The CDR3 covers 14 residues.

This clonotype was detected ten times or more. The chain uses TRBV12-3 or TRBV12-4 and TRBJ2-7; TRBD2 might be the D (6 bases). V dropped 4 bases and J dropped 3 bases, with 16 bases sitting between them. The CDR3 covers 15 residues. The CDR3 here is CASSYGGEMNYEQYF. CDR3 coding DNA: TGTGCCAGCAGTTACGGAGGGGAGATGAACTACGAGCAGTACTTC.

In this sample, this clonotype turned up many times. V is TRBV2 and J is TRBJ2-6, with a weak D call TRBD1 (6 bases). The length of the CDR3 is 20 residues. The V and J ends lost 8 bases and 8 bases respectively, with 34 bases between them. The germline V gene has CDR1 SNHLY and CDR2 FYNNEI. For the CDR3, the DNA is TGTGCCAGCGTTTCCAATGGGCGGTACAGGGCTGAAGTTAGGTCCAACGTCCTGACTTTC. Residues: CASVSNGRYRAEVRSNVLTF.

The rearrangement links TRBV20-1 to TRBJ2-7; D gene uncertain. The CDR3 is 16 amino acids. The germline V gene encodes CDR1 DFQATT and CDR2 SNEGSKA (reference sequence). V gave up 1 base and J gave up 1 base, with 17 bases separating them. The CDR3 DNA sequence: TGCAGTGCTAGAGTACAAGCTGCCGAACGTTCCTACGAGCAGTACTTC. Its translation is CSARVQAAERSYEQYF.

The CDR3 DNA reads TGCAGTGCTAGAGATGGCTACACCTTC. This encodes CSARDGYTF. The chain carries TRBV20-1 and TRBJ1-2, with no clear D. This CDR3 comprises 9 residues. CDR1 is DFQATT and CDR2 is SNEGSKA in the germline V gene (reference sequence). The V gene lost 0 bases and the J gene lost 7 bases, with 0 bases spanning the gap.

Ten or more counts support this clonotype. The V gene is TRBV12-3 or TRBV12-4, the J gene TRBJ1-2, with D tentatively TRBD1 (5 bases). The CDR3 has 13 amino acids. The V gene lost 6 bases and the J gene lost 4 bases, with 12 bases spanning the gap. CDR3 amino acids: CASRAGRAYGYTF. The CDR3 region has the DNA TGTGCCAGCAGAGCGGGCAGGGCCTATGGCTACACCTTC.

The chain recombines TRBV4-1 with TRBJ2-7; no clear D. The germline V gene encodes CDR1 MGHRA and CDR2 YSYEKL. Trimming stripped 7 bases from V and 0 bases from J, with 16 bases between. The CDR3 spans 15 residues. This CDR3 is CASNQPRTGSYEQYF. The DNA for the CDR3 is TGCGCCAGCAACCAGCCCCGGACCGGCTCCTACGAGCAGTACTTC.